Reported below is one T cell receptor (beta chain). This sample was included in a study of cytomegalovirus exposure and HLA in healthy donors. PCR amplification relied on 60 Vbeta primers (plus 13 Jbeta primers). Using immunoSEQ multiplex PCR, the repertoire was profiled, and TCRdb retains in-frame clones only, with some absent. The table has 110,000 to 150,000 clones, approximately 80% seen once. This CDR3 is built from 11 residues. The germline CDR1 and CDR2 sequences are MNHEY and SVGAGI. Between the trimmed V and J ends, which lost 8 bases and 6 bases, there was a span of 8 bases. This sequence joins TRBV6-5 and TRBJ1-5; D remains unclear. The clonotype was recovered from a woman between 18 and 29 years old in good health and CMV-seropositive. The source material was PBMCs. The CDR3 nucleotides read TGTGCCAGCGAGGGCGGTCAGCCCCAGCATTTT. This translates into CASEGGQPQHF.